This TCR beta chain was sequenced for a study of cytomegalovirus exposure and HLA in healthy donors. PCR amplification relied on 60 Vbeta primers (plus 13 Jbeta primers). Profiling relied on immunoSEQ multiplex PCR, and the TCRdb table lists in-frame clones only, not all of them. This table holds 100,000 to 150,000 clones, about 79% found once. The CDR3 extends over 14 amino acids. J lost 3 bases, V lost 5 bases, and 7 bases had no gene match. Per the germline V gene, CDR1 is SGHVS and CDR2 is FNYEAQ. The chain employs TRBV7-6 and TRBJ2-7; 7 nucleotides line up with TRBD1. The specimen was PBMCs. This receptor was obtained from a woman aged 45-59 years in good health and CMV-seronegative. For the CDR3, the DNA is TGTGCCAGCAGCGCGGCCTGGGACAGCTACGAGCAGTACTTC. Encoded protein: CASSAAWDSYEQYF.